This is a list of T cell receptor beta chains from one sample in a study of T cell responses to AZD1222 COVID-19 vaccine. Clones were read by immunoSEQ multiplex PCR, and TCRdb kept only the in-frame ones, dropping some. The sample contains about 120,000 clones, less than 90% of which appear only once. This specimen was peripheral blood, taken on day 0 of AZD1222 vaccination. The receptors come from an adult in good health. Each CDR3 is given with its conserved first and last residue. D genes are given only for firm matches.

cdr3_aa j_call v_call d_call
CASSSDMTGGNEKLFF TRBJ1-4 TRBV5-6 .
CASSIGGETQYF TRBJ2-5 TRBV19 .
CASSERQGNQPQHF TRBJ1-5 TRBV2 .
CASSATGPGELFF TRBJ2-2 TRBV2 TRBD1
CASSLLGGSREQYF TRBJ2-7 TRBV5-6 .
CAISPSMYSNQPQHF TRBJ1-5 TRBV21-1 .
CASSVAGMGETQYF TRBJ2-5 TRBV9 .
CSVVAGDGNQPQHF TRBJ1-5 TRBV29-1 .
CSASRSHEQYF TRBJ2-7 TRBV20-1 .
CASSVSLGLSGNTIYF TRBJ1-3 TRBV9 .
CASNRAGPNQPQHF TRBJ1-5 TRBV28 .
CASSIASLSYGYTF TRBJ1-2 TRBV19 .
CASRPDRGAEQYF TRBJ2-7 TRBV7-9 TRBD1
CASSFSPVFSNQPQHF TRBJ1-5 TRBV28 .
CASSLEGTGELFF TRBJ2-2 TRBV7-3 .
CSAQRGETQYF TRBJ2-5 TRBV20-1 TRBD2
CASRRGQGAGQPQHF TRBJ1-5 TRBV2 TRBD1
CAWSVPFSLGTQYF TRBJ2-5 TRBV30 .
CASSLDAPASDRGNEQYF TRBJ2-7 TRBV7-9 TRBD1
CASSHTTVEPEAFF TRBJ1-1 TRBV7-2 .
CASSQARGSYNSPLHF TRBJ1-6 TRBV3-1/TRBV3-2 .
CAISPDRGGEKLFF TRBJ1-4 TRBV10-3 TRBD1
CASSFSSGSGETQYF TRBJ2-5 TRBV5-1 .
CASSLNSYEQYF TRBJ2-7 TRBV28 .
CASSRTGGTEAFF TRBJ1-1 TRBV7-2 TRBD1
CASSSLGGTGNEQFF TRBJ2-1 TRBV13 .
CASSLGGTGTTEAFF TRBJ1-1 TRBV5-1 TRBD1
CASGLGQNTEAFF TRBJ1-1 TRBV12-5 .
CASSPGTDGYTF TRBJ1-2 TRBV7-9 .
CASSPTPGQGNTEAFF TRBJ1-1 TRBV27 TRBD1
CAISGDGQNTGELFF TRBJ2-2 TRBV10-3 .
CATGEAGDNSPLHF TRBJ1-6 TRBV7-9 .
CASSHGQGGYGYTF TRBJ1-2 TRBV28 TRBD1
CASSYSSTTGELFF TRBJ2-2 TRBV6-5 .
CASGSPTGVKTEAFF TRBJ1-1 TRBV27 TRBD1
CASRTGKDYGYTF TRBJ1-2 TRBV27 TRBD1
CASGLGQYTEAFF TRBJ1-1 TRBV12-5 .
CASSPDRRLNTEAFF TRBJ1-1 TRBV7-9 .
CASSIRGNTEAFF TRBJ1-1 TRBV19 .
CASSFPGDQPQHF TRBJ1-5 TRBV28 .
CATSRDRDYGYTF TRBJ1-2 TRBV15 TRBD1
CASSSGTYEQYF TRBJ2-7 TRBV7-9 .
CASSDRAGGTEAFF TRBJ1-1 TRBV2 .
CASIWGLTEAFF TRBJ1-1 TRBV5-8 .
CASSLVHLAQYF TRBJ2-5 TRBV7-9 .
CASTFSNQPQHF TRBJ1-5 TRBV6-5 .
CASSPGLDPSAGELFF TRBJ2-2 TRBV18 .
CASSVGNEKLFF TRBJ1-4 TRBV10-2 .
CASSYSQATGAETQYF TRBJ2-5 TRBV6-5 .
CASSVMGSSYNEQFF TRBJ2-1 TRBV9 .
CASSPSTVRETGPTYEQYF TRBJ2-7 TRBV11-2 .
CASSGGENYGYTF TRBJ1-2 TRBV2 .
CASRSRGSYNSPLHF TRBJ1-6 TRBV3-1/TRBV3-2 TRBD1
CASRLGQGYEQYF TRBJ2-7 TRBV18 TRBD1
CAWSPRGIYEQYF TRBJ2-7 TRBV30 TRBD1
CASSYSARGNEQFF TRBJ2-1 TRBV6-5 .